Below, 2 T cell receptor beta chains from the same sample are listed, as sequenced in a study of identical twins (dated by TCRdb to the mid-2010s). Library generation was performed with 5' RACE. The run used an Illumina HiSeq 2000. TCRdb redid the processing of the public reads, applying fastp at Q25 and MiXCR, and retained in-frame beta chains. Rows are unified per CDR3 protein, each entry keeping the most common DNA and genes. The sample table records approximately 620,000 distinct CDR3 sequences; 8.5% to 9% of these occur just once. Clones ranked in the top ten supply 0.8% to 1% of the sample. These data also formed part of another study, on yellow fever vaccine responses in identical twins.

The sample comprised PBMCs. These receptors all stem from a woman aged 18-30 years in good health.

Worth noting for this clonotype: It may be a read error: a sequence one base away is much more abundant. The V gene is TRBV20-1, the J gene TRBJ2-4; unclear D gene. CDR3 length equals 14 residues. CDR1 is DFQATT, CDR2 SNEGSKA, per germline (reference sequence). Trimming took off 8 bases at V and 6 bases at J, with 20 bases between the two ends. CDR3 nucleotide sequence: TGCAGTCCGCAGCGCCTGAACTATGGAAACATTCAGTACTTC. Its translation: CSPQRLNYGNIQYF.

V is TRBV18 and J is TRBJ2-5; 9 bases agree with TRBD2. This CDR3 comprises 15 residues. V dropped 3 bases and J dropped 4; count of bases not matched to a gene: 6. Germline values: CDR1 KGHSH, CDR2 LQKENI. As DNA, the CDR3 is TGTGCCAGCTCACCCCTAGCGGGGCCGGGAGAGACCCAGTACTTC. This gives the protein CASSPLAGPGETQYF.